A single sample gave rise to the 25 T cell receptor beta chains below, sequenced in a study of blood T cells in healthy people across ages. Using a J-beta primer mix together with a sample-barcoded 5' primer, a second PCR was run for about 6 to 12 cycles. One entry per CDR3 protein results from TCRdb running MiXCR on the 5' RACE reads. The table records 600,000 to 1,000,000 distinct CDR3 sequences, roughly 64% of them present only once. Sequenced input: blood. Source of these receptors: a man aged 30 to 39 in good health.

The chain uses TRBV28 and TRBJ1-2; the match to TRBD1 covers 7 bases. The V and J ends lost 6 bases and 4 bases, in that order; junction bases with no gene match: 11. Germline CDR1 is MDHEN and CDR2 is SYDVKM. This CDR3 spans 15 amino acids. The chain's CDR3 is CASSRPDRATYGYTF. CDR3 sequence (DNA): TGTGCCAGCAGCCGGCCCGACAGGGCCACCTATGGCTACACCTTC.

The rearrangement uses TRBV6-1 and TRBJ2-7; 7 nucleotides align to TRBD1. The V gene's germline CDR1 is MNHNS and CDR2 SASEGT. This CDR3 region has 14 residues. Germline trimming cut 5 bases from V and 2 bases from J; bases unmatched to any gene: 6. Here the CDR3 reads CASSHGQGAYEQYF. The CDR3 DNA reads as TGTGCCAGCAGTCACGGTCAGGGGGCCTACGAGCAGTACTTC.

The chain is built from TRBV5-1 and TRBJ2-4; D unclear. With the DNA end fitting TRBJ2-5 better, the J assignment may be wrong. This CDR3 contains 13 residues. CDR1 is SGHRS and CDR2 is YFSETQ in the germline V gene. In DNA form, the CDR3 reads TGCGCCAGCAGCTCCAGTGGACGGGAGACCCAGTACTTC. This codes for CASSSSGRETQYF.

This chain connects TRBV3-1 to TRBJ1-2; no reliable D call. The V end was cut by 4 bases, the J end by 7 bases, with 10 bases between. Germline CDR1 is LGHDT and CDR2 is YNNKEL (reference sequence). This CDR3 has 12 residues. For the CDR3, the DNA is TGTGCCAGCAGCCTAAAGAATGGTGGCTACACCTTC. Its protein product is CASSLKNGGYTF.

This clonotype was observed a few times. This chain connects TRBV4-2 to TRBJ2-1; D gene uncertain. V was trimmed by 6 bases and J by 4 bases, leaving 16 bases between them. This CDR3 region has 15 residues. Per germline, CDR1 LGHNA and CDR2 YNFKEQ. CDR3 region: CASSRELGPYNEQFF. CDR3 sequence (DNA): TGTGCCAGCAGTCGAGAGTTAGGGCCTTACAATGAGCAGTTCTTC.

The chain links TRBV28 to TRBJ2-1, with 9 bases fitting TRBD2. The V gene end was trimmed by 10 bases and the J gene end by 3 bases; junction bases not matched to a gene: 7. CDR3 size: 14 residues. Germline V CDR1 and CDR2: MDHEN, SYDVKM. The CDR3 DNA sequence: TGTGCCACAACCGCAGCGGGAGGCTACAATGAGCAGTTCTTC. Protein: CATTAAGGYNEQFF.

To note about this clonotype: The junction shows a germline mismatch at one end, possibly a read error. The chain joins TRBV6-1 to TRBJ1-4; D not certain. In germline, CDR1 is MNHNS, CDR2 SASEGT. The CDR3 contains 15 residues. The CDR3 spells CASSEAIWSNEKLFF. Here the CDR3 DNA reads TGTGCCAGCAGTGAAGCGATCTGGTCTAATGAAAAGCTGTTTTTT.

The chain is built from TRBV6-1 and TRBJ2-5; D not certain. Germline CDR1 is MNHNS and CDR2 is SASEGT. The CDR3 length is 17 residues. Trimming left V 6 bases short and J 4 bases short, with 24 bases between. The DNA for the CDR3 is TGTGCCAGCAGGCCAATCCCGGAACGACGGCCGGGAGAGACCCAGTACTTC. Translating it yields CASRPIPERRPGETQYF.

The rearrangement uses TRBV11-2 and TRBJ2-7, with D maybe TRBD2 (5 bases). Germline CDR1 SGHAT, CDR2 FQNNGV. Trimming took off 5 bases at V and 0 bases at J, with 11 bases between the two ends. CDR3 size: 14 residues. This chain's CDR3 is CASSPAAFSYEQYF. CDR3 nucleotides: TGTGCCAGCAGCCCAGCGGCGTTCTCCTACGAGCAGTACTTC.

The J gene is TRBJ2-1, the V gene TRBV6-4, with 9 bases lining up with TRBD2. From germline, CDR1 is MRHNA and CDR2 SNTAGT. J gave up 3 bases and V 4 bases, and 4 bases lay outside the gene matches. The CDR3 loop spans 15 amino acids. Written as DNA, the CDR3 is TGTGCCAGCAGTGTTAGCGGGAGAGGCTACAATGAGCAGTTCTTC. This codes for CASSVSGRGYNEQFF.

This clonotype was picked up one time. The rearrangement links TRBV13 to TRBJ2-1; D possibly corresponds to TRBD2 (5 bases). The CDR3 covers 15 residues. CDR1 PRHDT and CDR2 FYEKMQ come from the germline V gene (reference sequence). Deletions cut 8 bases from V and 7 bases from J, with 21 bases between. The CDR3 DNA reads TGTGCCAGCGTCTTTTTCCTAGCCCAAGAAAATGAGCAGTTCTTC. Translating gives CASVFFLAQENEQFF.

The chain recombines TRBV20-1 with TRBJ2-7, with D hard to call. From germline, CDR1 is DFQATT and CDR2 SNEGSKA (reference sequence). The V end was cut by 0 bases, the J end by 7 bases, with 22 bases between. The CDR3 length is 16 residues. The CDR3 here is CSARDLGQTGTWEQYF. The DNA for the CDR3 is TGCAGTGCTAGAGATTTGGGCCAAACCGGAACTTGGGAGCAGTACTTC.

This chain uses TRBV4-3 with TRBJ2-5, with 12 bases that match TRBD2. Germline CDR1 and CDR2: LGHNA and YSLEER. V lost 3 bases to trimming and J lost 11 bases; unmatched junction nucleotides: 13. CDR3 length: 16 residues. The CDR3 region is CASSQTSGRLGNEQYF. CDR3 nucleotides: TGCGCCAGCAGCCAGACTAGCGGGAGATTAGGCAATGAGCAGTACTTC.

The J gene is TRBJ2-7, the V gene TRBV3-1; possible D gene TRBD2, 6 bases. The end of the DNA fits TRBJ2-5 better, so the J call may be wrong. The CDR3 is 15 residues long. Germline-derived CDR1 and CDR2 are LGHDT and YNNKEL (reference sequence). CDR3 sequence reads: CASSQDGGPVETQYF. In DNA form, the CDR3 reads TGTGCCAGCAGCCAAGACGGGGGACCGGTGGAGACCCAGTACTTC.

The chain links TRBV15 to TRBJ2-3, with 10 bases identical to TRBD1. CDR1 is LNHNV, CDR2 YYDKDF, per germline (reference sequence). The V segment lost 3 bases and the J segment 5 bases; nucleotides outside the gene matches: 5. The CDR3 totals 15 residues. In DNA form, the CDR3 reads TGTGCCACCAGCAGGGGGGGACAGGGGAGAGATACGCAGTATTTT. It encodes CATSRGGQGRDTQYF.

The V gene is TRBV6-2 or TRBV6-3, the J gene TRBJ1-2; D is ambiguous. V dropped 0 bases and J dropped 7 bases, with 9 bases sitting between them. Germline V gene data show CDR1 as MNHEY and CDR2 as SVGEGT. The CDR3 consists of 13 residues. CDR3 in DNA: TGTGCCAGCAGTTACTCGAGCAGATTTGGCTACACCTTC. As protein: CASSYSSRFGYTF.

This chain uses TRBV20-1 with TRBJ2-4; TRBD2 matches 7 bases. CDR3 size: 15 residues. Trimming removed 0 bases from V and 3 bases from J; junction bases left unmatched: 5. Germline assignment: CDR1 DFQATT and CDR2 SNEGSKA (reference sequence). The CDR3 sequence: CSARDGAGVKNIQYF. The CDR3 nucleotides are TGCAGTGCTAGAGATGGGGCGGGAGTCAAAAACATTCAGTACTTC.

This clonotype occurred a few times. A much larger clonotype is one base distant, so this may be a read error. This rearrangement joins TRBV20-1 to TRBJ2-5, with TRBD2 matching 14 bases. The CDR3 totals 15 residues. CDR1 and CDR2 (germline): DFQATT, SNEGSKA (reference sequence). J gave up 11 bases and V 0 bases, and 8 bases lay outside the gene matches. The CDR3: CSAREGLAGVAEQYF. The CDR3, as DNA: TGCAGTGCTAGAGAGGGACTAGCGGGAGTGGCTGAGCAGTACTTC.

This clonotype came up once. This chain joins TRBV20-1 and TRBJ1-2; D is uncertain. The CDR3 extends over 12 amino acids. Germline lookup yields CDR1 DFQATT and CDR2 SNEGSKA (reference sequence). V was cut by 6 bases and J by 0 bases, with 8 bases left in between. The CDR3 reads CSARTPNYGYTF. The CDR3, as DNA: TGCAGTGCCCGGACGCCTAACTATGGCTACACCTTC.

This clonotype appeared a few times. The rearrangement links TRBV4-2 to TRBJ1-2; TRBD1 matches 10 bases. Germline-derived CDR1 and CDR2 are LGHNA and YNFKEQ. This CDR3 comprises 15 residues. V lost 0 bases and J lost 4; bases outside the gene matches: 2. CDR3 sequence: CASSQEGDRGYGYTF. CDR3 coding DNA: TGTGCCAGCAGCCAAGAAGGGGACAGGGGCTATGGCTACACCTTC.

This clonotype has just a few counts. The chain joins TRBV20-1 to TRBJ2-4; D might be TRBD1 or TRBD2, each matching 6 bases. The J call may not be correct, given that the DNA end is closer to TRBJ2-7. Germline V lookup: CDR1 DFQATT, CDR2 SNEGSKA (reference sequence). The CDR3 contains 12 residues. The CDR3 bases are TGCAGTGCTACCGGGGGCCTCTACGAGCAGTACTTC. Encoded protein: CSATGGLYEQYF.

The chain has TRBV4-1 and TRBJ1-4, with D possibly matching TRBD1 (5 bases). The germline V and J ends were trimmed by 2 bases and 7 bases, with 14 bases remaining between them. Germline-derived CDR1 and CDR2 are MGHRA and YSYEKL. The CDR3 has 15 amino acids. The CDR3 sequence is CASSQPPGRFEKLFF. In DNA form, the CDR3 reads TGCGCCAGCAGCCAACCTCCGGGACGTTTTGAAAAACTGTTTTTT.

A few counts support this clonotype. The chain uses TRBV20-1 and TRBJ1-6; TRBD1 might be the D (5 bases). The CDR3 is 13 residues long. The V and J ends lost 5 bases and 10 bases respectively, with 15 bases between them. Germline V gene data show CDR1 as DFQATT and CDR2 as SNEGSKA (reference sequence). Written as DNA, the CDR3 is TGCAGTGCTTTGCAGGGCCGGGGATCACCCCTCCACTTT. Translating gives CSALQGRGSPLHF.

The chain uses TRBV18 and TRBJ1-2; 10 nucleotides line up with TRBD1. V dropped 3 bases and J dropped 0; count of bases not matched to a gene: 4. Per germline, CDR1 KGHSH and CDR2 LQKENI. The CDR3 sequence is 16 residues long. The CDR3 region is CASSPGQGSTNYGYTF. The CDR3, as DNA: TGTGCCAGCTCACCGGGACAGGGGAGCACTAACTATGGCTACACCTTC.

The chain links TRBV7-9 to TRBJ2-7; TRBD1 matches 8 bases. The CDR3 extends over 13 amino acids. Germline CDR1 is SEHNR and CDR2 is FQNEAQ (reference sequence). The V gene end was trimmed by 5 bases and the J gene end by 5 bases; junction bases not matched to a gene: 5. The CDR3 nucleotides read TGTGCCAGCAGCGCTACAGGGGGTAACGAGCAGTACTTC. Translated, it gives CASSATGGNEQYF.